The 4 T cell receptor beta chains in this list originate from one sample, sequenced in a study of T-cell reconstitution after alpha-beta-depleted transplantation in children. For TCRbeta, the library was prepared with unique molecular identifiers. TCRdb reanalysed the PCR reads using MiXCR and keeps one entry per CDR3 protein. This table holds fewer than 500,000 distinct CDR3 sequences, over 40% found once. Material: PBMCs, obtained before TCRalphabeta/CD19-depleted stem cell transplant. Source of these receptors: a girl aged 2 to 9 with aplastic anemia, due to receive a stem cell transplant.

A single count supports this clonotype. The CDR3 is CSVRTANTGELFF. The CDR3 DNA reads as TGCAGCGTTCGAACCGCGAACACCGGGGAGCTGTTTTTT. The chain is built from TRBV29-1 and TRBJ2-2; unclear D gene. The CDR3 has 13 amino acids. The V end lost 5 bases, the J end lost 0 bases, and 7 bases lay between the germline ends. The germline CDR1 and CDR2 sequences are SQVTM and ANQGSEA.

The rearrangement links TRBV20-1 to TRBJ2-2; the match to TRBD2 covers 8 bases. Trimming removed 0 bases from V and 0 bases from J; junction bases left unmatched: 3. Germline V lookup: CDR1 DFQATT, CDR2 SNEGSKA (reference sequence). There are 16 residues in the CDR3. CDR3 DNA sequence: TGCAGTGCTAGAGATGAGCGGGAGACGAACACCGGGGAGCTGTTTTTT. Protein product: CSARDERETNTGELFF.

This chain links TRBV28 with TRBJ2-2; 7 bases line up with TRBD1. The CDR3 sequence is 15 residues long. Germline-derived CDR1 and CDR2 are MDHEN and SYDVKM. V shed 3 bases, J shed 6 bases, and the junction held 7 bases outside the gene matches. The CDR3 nucleotides read TGTGCCAGCAGTTTCAGGGGGAGTGTGGCCGGGGAGCTGTTTTTT. Translating gives CASSFRGSVAGELFF.

This clonotype was seen many times. The chain uses TRBV5-1 and TRBJ2-1; D is perhaps TRBD2 (5 bases). CDR1 is SGHRS and CDR2 is YFSETQ in the germline V gene. The CDR3 is 12 amino acids. V was trimmed by 6 bases and J by 7 bases, leaving 11 bases between them. CDR3 DNA: TGCGCCAGCATGATGGACTCGAATGAGCAGTTCTTC. Translating gives CASMMDSNEQFF.